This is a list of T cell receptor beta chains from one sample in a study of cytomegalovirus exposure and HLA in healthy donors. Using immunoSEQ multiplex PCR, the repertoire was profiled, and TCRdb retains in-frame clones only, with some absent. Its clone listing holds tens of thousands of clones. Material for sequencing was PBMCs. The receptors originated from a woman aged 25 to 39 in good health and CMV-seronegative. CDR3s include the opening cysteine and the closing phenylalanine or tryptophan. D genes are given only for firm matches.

cdr3_aa: CASSDWKGDSSAETQYF
cdr3_nt: TGTGCCAGCAGTGATTGGAAGGGGGACAGTTCCGCGGAGACCCAGTACTTC
d_call: TRBD1
j_call: TRBJ2-5
v_call: TRBV25-1

cdr3_aa: CASSEASLGDVDTGELFF
cdr3_nt: TGTGCCAGCAGTGAAGCTTCGTTAGGAGACGTCGACACCGGGGAGCTGTTTTTT
d_call: -
j_call: TRBJ2-2
v_call: TRBV7-2

cdr3_aa: CSASVPDGYTF
cdr3_nt: TGCAGTGCTAGTGTTCCAGATGGCTACACCTTC
d_call: -
j_call: TRBJ1-2
v_call: TRBV20-1

cdr3_aa: CASSQAGAPYNEQFF
cdr3_nt: TGTGCCAGCAGCCAAGCGGGAGCCCCCTACAATGAGCAGTTCTTC
d_call: -
j_call: TRBJ2-1
v_call: TRBV14

cdr3_aa: CASSQARGRTEAFF
cdr3_nt: TGCGCCAGCAGCCAAGCCAGGGGGAGGACTGAAGCTTTCTTT
d_call: TRBD1
j_call: TRBJ1-1
v_call: TRBV4-1

cdr3_aa: CASSLSGGDNEQFF
cdr3_nt: TGTGCCAGCAGCTTGAGCGGGGGGGACAATGAGCAGTTCTTC
d_call: TRBD2
j_call: TRBJ2-1
v_call: TRBV5-4

cdr3_aa: CASSQRALSTDTQYF
cdr3_nt: TGTGCCAGCAGCCAGAGGGCTCTTAGCACAGATACGCAGTATTTT
d_call: -
j_call: TRBJ2-3
v_call: TRBV7-2

cdr3_aa: CASSLGAYLREQYF
cdr3_nt: TGTGCCAGCAGTTTGGGGGCCTACCTACGCGAGCAGTACTTC
d_call: -
j_call: TRBJ2-7
v_call: TRBV27

cdr3_aa: CASSQDPPGTEQYF
cdr3_nt: TGCGCCAGCAGCCAAGACCCCCCCGGGACTGAGCAGTATTTT
d_call: -
j_call: TRBJ2-3
v_call: TRBV4-3

cdr3_aa: CASSPPEGAPNEKLFF
cdr3_nt: TGTGCCAGCTCACCACCGGAGGGGGCCCCTAATGAAAAACTGTTTTTT
d_call: TRBD1
j_call: TRBJ1-4
v_call: TRBV18

cdr3_aa: CASSQEALLRTYEQYF
cdr3_nt: TGCGCCAGCAGCCAAGAGGCCCTGCTGAGGACCTACGAGCAGTACTTC
d_call: -
j_call: TRBJ2-7
v_call: TRBV4-1

cdr3_aa: CASSLGTGDEEEQYF
cdr3_nt: TGCGCCAGCAGCCTCGGGACAGGGGACGAAGAGGAGCAGTACTTC
d_call: TRBD1
j_call: TRBJ2-7
v_call: TRBV5-1

cdr3_aa: CASSYDTSVEQYF
cdr3_nt: TGTGCCAGCAGTTACGATACTAGCGTGGAGCAGTACTTC
d_call: TRBD2
j_call: TRBJ2-7
v_call: TRBV6-5

cdr3_aa: CAWSTGVTSSYEQYF
cdr3_nt: TGTGCCTGGAGTACGGGGGTGACTAGCAGCTACGAGCAGTACTTC
d_call: TRBD2
j_call: TRBJ2-7
v_call: TRBV30

cdr3_aa: CASSVGWGRGNEKLFF
cdr3_nt: TGTGCCAGCAGCGTAGGTTGGGGGCGAGGTAATGAAAAACTGTTTTTT
d_call: -
j_call: TRBJ1-4
v_call: TRBV9

cdr3_aa: CASSRDRGLNEQYF
cdr3_nt: TGTGCCAGCAGCCGGGACAGGGGGCTGAACGAGCAGTACTTC
d_call: TRBD1
j_call: TRBJ2-7
v_call: TRBV2

cdr3_aa: CSASTGNWNQPQHF
cdr3_nt: TGCAGCGCTAGTACAGGGAATTGGAATCAGCCCCAGCATTTT
d_call: -
j_call: TRBJ1-5
v_call: TRBV29-1

cdr3_aa: CASSYSWRAAAQYF
cdr3_nt: TGTGCCAGCAGTTACAGTTGGAGGGCTGCGGCGCAGTATTTT
d_call: -
j_call: TRBJ2-3
v_call: TRBV6-5

cdr3_aa: CASTLQVGSGYTF
cdr3_nt: TGTGCCAGCACCCTACAGGTCGGCTCCGGCTACACCTTC
d_call: -
j_call: TRBJ1-2
v_call: TRBV5-6

cdr3_aa: CASSLRDSFTYEQYF
cdr3_nt: TGCGCCAGCAGCCTCCGGGACAGCTTCACCTACGAGCAGTACTTC
d_call: TRBD1
j_call: TRBJ2-7
v_call: TRBV5-1

cdr3_aa: CASSSPGQGYEQYF
cdr3_nt: TGTGCCAGCAGCTCCCCGGGACAGGGGTACGAGCAGTACTTC
d_call: TRBD1
j_call: TRBJ2-7
v_call: TRBV7-9

cdr3_aa: CASSSDYEQYF
cdr3_nt: TGTGCCAGCTCTAGCGACTACGAGCAGTACTTC
d_call: -
j_call: TRBJ2-7
v_call: TRBV27

cdr3_aa: CSVDRGRRAFF
cdr3_nt: TGCAGCGTAGACAGGGGGCGCAGAGCTTTCTTT
d_call: TRBD1
j_call: TRBJ1-1
v_call: TRBV29-1

cdr3_aa: CAVSGLYGYTF
cdr3_nt: TGTGCCGTGTCGGGTCTCTATGGCTACACCTTC
d_call: -
j_call: TRBJ1-2
v_call: TRBV19

cdr3_aa: CASSKQGVLTGELFF
cdr3_nt: TGTGCCAGCAGCAAACAGGGGGTTTTGACCGGGGAGCTGTTTTTT
d_call: TRBD1
j_call: TRBJ2-2
v_call: TRBV5-6

cdr3_aa: CASSPGGQEYHEQYF
cdr3_nt: TGTGCCAGCAGCCCCGGGGGACAGGAGTACCACGAGCAGTACTTC
d_call: TRBD1
j_call: TRBJ2-7
v_call: TRBV28

cdr3_aa: CASSSRDSAPYEQYF
cdr3_nt: TGTGCCAGCAGCTCCCGGGACAGCGCACCCTACGAGCAGTACTTC
d_call: TRBD1
j_call: TRBJ2-7
v_call: TRBV7-9

cdr3_aa: CSAERGTQETQYF
cdr3_nt: TGCAGCGCAGAGCGGGGGACCCAAGAGACCCAGTACTTC
d_call: TRBD2
j_call: TRBJ2-5
v_call: TRBV29-1

cdr3_aa: CASSPFTGGWTEAFF
cdr3_nt: TGTGCCAGCTCACCATTTACAGGGGGTTGGACTGAAGCTTTCTTT
d_call: TRBD1
j_call: TRBJ1-1
v_call: TRBV18

cdr3_aa: CASSLARTDGYTF
cdr3_nt: TGTGCCAGCAGCTTAGCGCGGACAGATGGCTACACCTTC
d_call: -
j_call: TRBJ1-2
v_call: TRBV7-9

cdr3_aa: CASSPGQGSYEQYF
cdr3_nt: TGTGCCAGCTCACCGGGACAGGGGTCCTACGAGCAGTACTTC
d_call: TRBD1
j_call: TRBJ2-7
v_call: TRBV18

cdr3_aa: CASSAGTSNQPQHF
cdr3_nt: TGTGCCAGCAGTGCCGGGACATCCAATCAGCCCCAGCATTTT
d_call: -
j_call: TRBJ1-5
v_call: TRBV2

cdr3_aa: CASSMGQGLHEQYF
cdr3_nt: TGTGCCAGTAGTATGGGACAGGGGCTCCACGAGCAGTACTTC
d_call: TRBD1
j_call: TRBJ2-7
v_call: TRBV19

cdr3_aa: CAFNVRNEQYF
cdr3_nt: TGTGCCTTTAACGTGAGAAACGAGCAGTACTTC
d_call: -
j_call: TRBJ2-7
v_call: TRBV30

cdr3_aa: CSVEDRKNTEAFF
cdr3_nt: TGCAGCGTTGAAGACAGGAAGAACACTGAAGCTTTCTTT
d_call: -
j_call: TRBJ1-1
v_call: TRBV29-1

cdr3_aa: CASSQDGNRLNEQYF
cdr3_nt: TGCGCCAGCAGCCAAGACGGGAATAGATTGAACGAGCAGTACTTC
d_call: -
j_call: TRBJ2-7
v_call: TRBV4-3

cdr3_aa: CASSTEGGPSELFF
cdr3_nt: TGTGCCAGCAGCACAGAAGGTGGCCCTTCGGAGCTGTTTTTT
d_call: -
j_call: TRBJ2-2
v_call: TRBV7-2

cdr3_aa: CASTQSGNQPQHF
cdr3_nt: TGTGCCAGCACCCAATCGGGCAATCAGCCCCAGCATTTT
d_call: -
j_call: TRBJ1-5
v_call: TRBV6-5

cdr3_aa: CASSASGGVGEKLFF
cdr3_nt: TGTGCCAGCAGCGCCTCAGGGGGCGTCGGTGAAAAACTGTTTTTT
d_call: TRBD1
j_call: TRBJ1-4
v_call: TRBV9

cdr3_aa: CASSLGQGRANGYTF
cdr3_nt: TGTGCCAGTAGTCTAGGACAGGGGCGGGCAAATGGCTACACCTTC
d_call: TRBD1
j_call: TRBJ1-2
v_call: TRBV19

cdr3_aa: CSVGQQGTEAFF
cdr3_nt: TGCAGCGTTGGGCAACAGGGAACTGAAGCTTTCTTT
d_call: -
j_call: TRBJ1-1
v_call: TRBV29-1

cdr3_aa: CASSSRGESNQPQHF
cdr3_nt: TGTGCCAGCAGCTCTCGGGGGGAGAGCAATCAGCCCCAGCATTTT
d_call: -
j_call: TRBJ1-5
v_call: TRBV13

cdr3_aa: CASSQAGAGGLHEQFF
cdr3_nt: TGCGCCAGCAGCCAAGCGGGGGCAGGGGGCTTACATGAGCAGTTCTTC
d_call: TRBD1
j_call: TRBJ2-1
v_call: TRBV4-3

cdr3_aa: CASSPGQNQPQHF
cdr3_nt: TGTGCCAGCAGTCCGGGACAAAATCAGCCCCAGCATTTT
d_call: -
j_call: TRBJ1-5
v_call: TRBV27